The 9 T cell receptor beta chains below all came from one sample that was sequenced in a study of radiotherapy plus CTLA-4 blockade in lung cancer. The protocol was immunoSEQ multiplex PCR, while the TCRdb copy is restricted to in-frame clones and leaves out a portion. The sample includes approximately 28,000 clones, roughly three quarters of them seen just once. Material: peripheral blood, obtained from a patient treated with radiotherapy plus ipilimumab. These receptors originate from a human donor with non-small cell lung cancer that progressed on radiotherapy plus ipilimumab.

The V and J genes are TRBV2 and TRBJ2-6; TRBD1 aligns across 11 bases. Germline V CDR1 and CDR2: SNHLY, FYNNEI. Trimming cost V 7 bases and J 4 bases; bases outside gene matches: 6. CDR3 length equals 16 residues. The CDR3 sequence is CASTGTGGTGANVLTF. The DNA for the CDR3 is TGTGCCAGCACAGGGACAGGGGGAACGGGGGCCAACGTCCTGACTTTC.

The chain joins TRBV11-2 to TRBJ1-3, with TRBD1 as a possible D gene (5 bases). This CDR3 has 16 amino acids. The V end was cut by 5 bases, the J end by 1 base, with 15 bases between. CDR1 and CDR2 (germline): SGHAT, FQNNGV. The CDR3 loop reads CASSPRGVESGNTIYF. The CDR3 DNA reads TGTGCCAGCAGCCCGCGGGGGGTGGAATCTGGAAACACCATATATTTT.

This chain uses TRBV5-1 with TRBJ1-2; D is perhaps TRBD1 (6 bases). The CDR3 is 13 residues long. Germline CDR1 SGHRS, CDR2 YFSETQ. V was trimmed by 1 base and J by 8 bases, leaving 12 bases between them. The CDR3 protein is CASSLRGDEGYTF. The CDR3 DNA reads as TGCGCCAGCAGCTTGAGGGGGGATGAAGGCTACACCTTC.

The CDR3 loop is CASSFGQVGGNEQFF. In nucleotides, the CDR3 is TGTGCCAGCAGCTTCGGACAGGTGGGCGGGAATGAGCAGTTCTTC. The chain links TRBV11-3 to TRBJ2-1; 7 nucleotides agree with TRBD1. V shed 3 bases and J 7 bases; nucleotides not matched to a gene: 9. Germline CDR1 reads SGHNT; CDR2 reads YENEEA. The CDR3 has 15 amino acids. The full variable domain, its missing parts supplied by reference TRBV11-3 and TRBJ2-1, is EAGVVQSPRYKIIEKKQPVAFWCNPISGHNTLYWYLQNLGQGPELLIRYENEEAVDDSQLPKDRFSAERLKGVDSTLKIQPAELGDSAVYLCASSFGQVGGNEQFFGPGTRLTVL.

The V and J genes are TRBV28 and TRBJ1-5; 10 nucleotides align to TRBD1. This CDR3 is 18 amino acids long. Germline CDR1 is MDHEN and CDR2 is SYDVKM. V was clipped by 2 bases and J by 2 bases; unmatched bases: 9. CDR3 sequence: CASSLGGDRGFGNQPQHF. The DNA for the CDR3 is TGTGCCAGCAGTTTAGGTGGGGACAGGGGTTTTGGCAATCAGCCCCAGCATTTT. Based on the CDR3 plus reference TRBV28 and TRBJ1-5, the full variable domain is DVKVTQSSRYLVKRTGEKVFLECVQDMDHENMFWYRQDPGLGLRLIYFSYDVKMKEKGDIPEGYSVSREKKERFSLILESASTNQTSMYLCASSLGGDRGFGNQPQHFGDGTRLSIL.

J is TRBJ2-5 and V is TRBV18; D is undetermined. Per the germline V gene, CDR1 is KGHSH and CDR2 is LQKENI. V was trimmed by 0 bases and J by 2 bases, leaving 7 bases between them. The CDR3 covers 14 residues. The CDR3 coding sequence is TGTGCCAGCTCACCACCAGCGTTACAAGAGACCCAGTACTTC. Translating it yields CASSPPALQETQYF.

CDR3 residues: CASSFGQGYEQYF. The DNA for the CDR3 is TGTGCCAGCAGCTTCGGACAGGGCTACGAGCAGTACTTC. The V and J genes are TRBV7-3 and TRBJ2-7, with TRBD1 matching 8 bases. Trimming at V came to 3 bases and at J to 3 bases, leaving 1 base not matched to a gene. Looked up from germline, CDR1 is SGHTA and CDR2 is FQGTGA. This CDR3 contains 13 residues. Drawing the rest from reference TRBV7-3 and TRBJ2-7, the complete variable domain is GAGVSQTPSNKVTEKGKYVELRCDPISGHTALYWYRQSLGQGPEFLIYFQGTGAADDSGLPNDRFFAVRPEGSVSTLKIQRTERGDSAVYLCASSFGQGYEQYFGPGTRLTVT.

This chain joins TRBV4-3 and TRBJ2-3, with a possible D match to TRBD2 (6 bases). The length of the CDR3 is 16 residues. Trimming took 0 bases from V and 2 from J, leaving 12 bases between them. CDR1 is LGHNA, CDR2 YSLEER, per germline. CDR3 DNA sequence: TGCGCCAGCAGCCAAGATCGGGCGGGATCCACAGATACGCAGTATTTT. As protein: CASSQDRAGSTDTQYF.

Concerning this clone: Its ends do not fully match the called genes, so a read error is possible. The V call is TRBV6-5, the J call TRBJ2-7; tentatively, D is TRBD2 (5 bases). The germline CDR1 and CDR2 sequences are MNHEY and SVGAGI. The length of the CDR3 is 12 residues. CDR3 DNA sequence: TGTGCCAGCAGTTACTCGAAGTGGACTCCTAACTTC. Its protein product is CASSYSKWTPNF.